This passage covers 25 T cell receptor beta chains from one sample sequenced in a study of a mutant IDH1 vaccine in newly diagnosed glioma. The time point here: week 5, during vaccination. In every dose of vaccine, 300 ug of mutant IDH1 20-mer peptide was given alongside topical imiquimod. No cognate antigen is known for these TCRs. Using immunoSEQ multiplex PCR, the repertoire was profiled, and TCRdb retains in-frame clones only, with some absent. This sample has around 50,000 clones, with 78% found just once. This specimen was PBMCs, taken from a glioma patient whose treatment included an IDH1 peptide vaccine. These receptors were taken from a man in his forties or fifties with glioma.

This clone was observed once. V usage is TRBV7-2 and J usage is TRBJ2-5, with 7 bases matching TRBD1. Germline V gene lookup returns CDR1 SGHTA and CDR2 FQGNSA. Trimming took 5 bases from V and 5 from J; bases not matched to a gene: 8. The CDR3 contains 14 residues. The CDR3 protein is CASSIPGTAETQYF. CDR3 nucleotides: TGTGCCAGCAGCATACCCGGGACAGCTGAGACCCAGTACTTC.

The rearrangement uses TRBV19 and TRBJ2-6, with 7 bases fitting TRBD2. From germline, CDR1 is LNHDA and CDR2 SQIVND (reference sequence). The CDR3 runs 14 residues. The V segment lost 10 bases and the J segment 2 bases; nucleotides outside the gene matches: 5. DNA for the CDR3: TGTGCCACCACGGGGGGTACTGGGGCCAACGTCCTGACTTTC. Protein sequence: CATTGGTGANVLTF.

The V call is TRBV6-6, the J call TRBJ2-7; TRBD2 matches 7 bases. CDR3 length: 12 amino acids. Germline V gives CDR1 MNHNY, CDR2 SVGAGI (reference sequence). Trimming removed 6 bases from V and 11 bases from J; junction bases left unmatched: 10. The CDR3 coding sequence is TGTGCCAGCAGCCAGGACGGGACTACGGAGTACTTC. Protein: CASSQDGTTEYF.

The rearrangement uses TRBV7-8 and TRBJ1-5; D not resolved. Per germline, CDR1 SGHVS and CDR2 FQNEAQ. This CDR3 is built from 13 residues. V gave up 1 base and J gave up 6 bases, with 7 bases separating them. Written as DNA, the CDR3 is TGTGCCAGCAGCTTAGGGGTGGGTCAGCCCCAGCATTTT. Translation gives CASSLGVGQPQHF. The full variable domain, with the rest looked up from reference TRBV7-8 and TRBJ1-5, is GAGVSQSPRYKVAKRGQDVALRCDPISGHVSLFWYQQALGQGPEFLTYFQNEAQLDKSGLPSDRFFAERPEGSVSTLKIQRTQQEDSAVYLCASSLGVGQPQHFGDGTRLSIL.

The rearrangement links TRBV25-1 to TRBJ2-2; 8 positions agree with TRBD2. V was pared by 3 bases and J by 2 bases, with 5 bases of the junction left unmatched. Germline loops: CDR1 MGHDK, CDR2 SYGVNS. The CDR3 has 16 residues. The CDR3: CASSDPGGLNTGELFF. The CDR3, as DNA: TGTGCCAGCAGTGACCCGGGGGGGTTAAACACCGGGGAGCTGTTTTTT.

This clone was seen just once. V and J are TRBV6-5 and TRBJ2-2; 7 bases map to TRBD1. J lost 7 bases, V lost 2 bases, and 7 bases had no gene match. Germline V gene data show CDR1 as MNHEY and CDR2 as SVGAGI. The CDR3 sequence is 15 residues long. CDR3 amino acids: CASSYDRDTSGELFF. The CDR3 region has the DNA TGTGCCAGCAGTTACGACAGGGATACGAGCGGGGAGCTGTTTTTT.

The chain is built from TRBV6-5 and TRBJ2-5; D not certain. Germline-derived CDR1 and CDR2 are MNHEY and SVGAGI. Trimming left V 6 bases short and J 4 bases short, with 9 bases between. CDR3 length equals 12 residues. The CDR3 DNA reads TGTGCCAGCAGAGATACGGGAGAGACCCAGTACTTC. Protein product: CASRDTGETQYF.

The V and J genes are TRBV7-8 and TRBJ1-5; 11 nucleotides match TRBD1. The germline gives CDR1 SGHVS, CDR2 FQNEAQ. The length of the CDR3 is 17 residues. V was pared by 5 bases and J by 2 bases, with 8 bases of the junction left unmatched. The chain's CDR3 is CASSPGQGAMGNQPQHF. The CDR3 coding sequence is TGTGCCAGCAGCCCAGGACAGGGGGCAATGGGCAATCAGCCCCAGCATTTT. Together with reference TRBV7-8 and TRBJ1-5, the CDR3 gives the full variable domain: GAGVSQSPRYKVAKRGQDVALRCDPISGHVSLFWYQQALGQGPEFLTYFQNEAQLDKSGLPSDRFFAERPEGSVSTLKIQRTQQEDSAVYLCASSPGQGAMGNQPQHFGDGTRLSIL.

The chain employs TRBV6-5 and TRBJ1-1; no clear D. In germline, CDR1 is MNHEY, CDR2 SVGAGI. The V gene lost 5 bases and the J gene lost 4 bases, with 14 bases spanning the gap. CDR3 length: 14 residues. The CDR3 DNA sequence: TGTGCCAGCAGTCCTCTGGAGGCGGCCACTGAAGCTTTCTTT. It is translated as CASSPLEAATEAFF.

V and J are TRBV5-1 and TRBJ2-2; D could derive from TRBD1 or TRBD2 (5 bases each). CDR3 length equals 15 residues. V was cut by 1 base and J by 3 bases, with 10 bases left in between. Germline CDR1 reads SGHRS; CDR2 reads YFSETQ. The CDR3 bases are TGCGCCAGCAGCTTGCGGGGACCGCACACCGGGGAGCTGTTTTTT. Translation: CASSLRGPHTGELFF.

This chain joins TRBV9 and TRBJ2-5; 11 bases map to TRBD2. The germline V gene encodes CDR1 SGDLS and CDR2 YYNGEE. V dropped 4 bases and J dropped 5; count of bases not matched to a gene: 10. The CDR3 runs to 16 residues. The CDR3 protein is CASSPPTSGGRETQYF. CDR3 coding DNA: TGTGCCAGCAGCCCTCCAACTAGCGGGGGACGGGAGACCCAGTACTTC.

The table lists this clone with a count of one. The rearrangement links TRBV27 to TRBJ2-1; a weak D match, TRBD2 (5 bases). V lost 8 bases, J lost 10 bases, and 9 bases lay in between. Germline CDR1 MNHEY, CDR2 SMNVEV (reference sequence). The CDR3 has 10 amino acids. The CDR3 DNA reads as TGTGCCAGCGGTCAGCGGGAGCAGTTCTTC. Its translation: CASGQREQFF.

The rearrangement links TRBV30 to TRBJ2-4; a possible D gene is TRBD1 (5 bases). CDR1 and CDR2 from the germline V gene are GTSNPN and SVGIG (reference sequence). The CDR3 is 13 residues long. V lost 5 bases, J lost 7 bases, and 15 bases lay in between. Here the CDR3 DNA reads TGTGCCTGGTCTGGGTTAACAGGTAACATTCAGTACTTC. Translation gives CAWSGLTGNIQYF.

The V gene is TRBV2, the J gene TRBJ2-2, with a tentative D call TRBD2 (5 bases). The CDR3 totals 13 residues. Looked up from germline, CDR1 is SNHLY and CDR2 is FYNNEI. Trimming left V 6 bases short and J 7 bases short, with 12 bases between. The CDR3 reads CASSKEGGGELFF. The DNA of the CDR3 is TGTGCCAGCAGCAAAGAGGGTGGCGGGGAGCTGTTTTTT.

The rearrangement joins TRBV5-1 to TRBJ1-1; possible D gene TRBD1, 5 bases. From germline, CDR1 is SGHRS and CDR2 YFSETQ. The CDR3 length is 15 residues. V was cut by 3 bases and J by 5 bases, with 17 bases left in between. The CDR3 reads CASSSRAGKGTEAFF. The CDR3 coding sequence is TGCGCCAGCAGCTCCCGGGCCGGAAAGGGGACTGAAGCTTTCTTT.

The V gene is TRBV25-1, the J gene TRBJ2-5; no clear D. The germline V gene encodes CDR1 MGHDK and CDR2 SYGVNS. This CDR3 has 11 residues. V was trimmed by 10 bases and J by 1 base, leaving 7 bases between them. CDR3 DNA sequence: TGTGCCACTGGGCCCCAAGAGACCCAGTACTTC. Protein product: CATGPQETQYF.

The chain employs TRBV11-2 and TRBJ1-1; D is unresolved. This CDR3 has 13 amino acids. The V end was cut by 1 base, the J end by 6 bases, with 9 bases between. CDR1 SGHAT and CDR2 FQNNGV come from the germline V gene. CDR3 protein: CASSLGVDSEAFF. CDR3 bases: TGTGCCAGCAGCTTAGGCGTGGATTCTGAAGCTTTCTTT. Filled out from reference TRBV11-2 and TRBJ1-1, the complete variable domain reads EAGVAQSPRYKIIEKRQSVAFWCNPISGHATLYWYQQILGQGPKLLIQFQNNGVVDDSQLPKDRFSAERLKGVDSTLKIQPAKLEDSAVYLCASSLGVDSEAFFGQGTRLTVV.

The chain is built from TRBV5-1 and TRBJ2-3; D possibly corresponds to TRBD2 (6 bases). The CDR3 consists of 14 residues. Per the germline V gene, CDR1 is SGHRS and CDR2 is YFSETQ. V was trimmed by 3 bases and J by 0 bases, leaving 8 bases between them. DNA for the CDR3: TGCGCCAGCAGCTCGGGACTGAGCACAGATACGCAGTATTTT. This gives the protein CASSSGLSTDTQYF.

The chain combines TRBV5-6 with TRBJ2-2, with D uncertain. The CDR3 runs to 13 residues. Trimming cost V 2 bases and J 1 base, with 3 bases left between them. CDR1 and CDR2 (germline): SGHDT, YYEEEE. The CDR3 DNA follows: TGTGCCAGCAGCTTATTGAACACCGGGGAGCTGTTTTTT. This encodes CASSLLNTGELFF.

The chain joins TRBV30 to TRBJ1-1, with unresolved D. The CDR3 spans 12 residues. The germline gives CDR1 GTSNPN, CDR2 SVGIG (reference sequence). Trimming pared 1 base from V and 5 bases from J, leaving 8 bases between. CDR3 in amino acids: CAWSGLGTEAFF. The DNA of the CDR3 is TGTGCCTGGAGTGGCCTGGGGACTGAAGCTTTCTTT.

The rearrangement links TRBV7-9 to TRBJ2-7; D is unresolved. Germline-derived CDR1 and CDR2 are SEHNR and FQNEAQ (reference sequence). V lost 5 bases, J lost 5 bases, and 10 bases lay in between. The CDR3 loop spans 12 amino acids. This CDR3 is CASSLDPHEQYF. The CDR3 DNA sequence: TGTGCCAGCAGCCTTGATCCCCACGAGCAGTACTTC.

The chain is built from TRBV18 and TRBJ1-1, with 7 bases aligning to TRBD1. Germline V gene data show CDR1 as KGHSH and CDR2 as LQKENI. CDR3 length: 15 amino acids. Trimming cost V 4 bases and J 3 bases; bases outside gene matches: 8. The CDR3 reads CASSRRQGTDTEAFF. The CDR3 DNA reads TGTGCCAGCTCACGCAGACAGGGAACGGACACTGAAGCTTTCTTT.

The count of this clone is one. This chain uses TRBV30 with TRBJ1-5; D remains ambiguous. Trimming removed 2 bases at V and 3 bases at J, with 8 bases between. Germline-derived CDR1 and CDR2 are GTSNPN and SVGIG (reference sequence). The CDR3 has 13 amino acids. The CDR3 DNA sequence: TGTGCCTGGAGTTCAAGACTCAATCAGCCCCAGCATTTT. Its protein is CAWSSRLNQPQHF.

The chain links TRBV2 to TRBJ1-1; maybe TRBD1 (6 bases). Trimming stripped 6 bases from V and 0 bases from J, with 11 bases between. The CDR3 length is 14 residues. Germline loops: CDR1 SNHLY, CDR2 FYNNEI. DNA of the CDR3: TGTGCCAGCAGAGGGGGGTCGGTGAACACTGAAGCTTTCTTT. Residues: CASRGGSVNTEAFF.

The CDR3 spells CASSLEGFNTEAFF. The DNA of the CDR3 is TGTGCCAGCAGCTTGGAGGGGTTTAACACTGAAGCTTTCTTT. This chain uses TRBV5-5 with TRBJ1-1, with D possibly being TRBD1 (5 bases). Germline CDR1 is SGHKS and CDR2 is YYEKEE (reference sequence). The ends were cut back, 0 bases at V and 2 bases at J, with 8 bases in the middle. This CDR3 comprises 14 residues.